Reported below is one T cell receptor beta chain. Antigen unknown. Clones were read by immunoSEQ multiplex PCR, and TCRdb kept only the in-frame ones, dropping some. The sample lists around 100,000 clones, approximately 90% occurring once. The data were obtained in a study of OX40 agonist ivuxolimab in advanced cancers. Study-wide background: Among those treated, three patients had partial responses, one with hepatocellular carcinoma and two with cutaneous melanoma. Findings of the study overall: Relative to CD4+, CD8+ T cells held more expanded clones on average. Partial responders receiving 0.1-3.0 mg/kg showed among the lowest clonal expansion.

Trimming cost V 1 base and J 5 bases, with 19 bases left between them. There are 17 residues in the CDR3. Germline V gene sequence: CDR1 SEHNR, CDR2 FQNEAQ (reference sequence). This rearrangement joins TRBV7-9 to TRBJ2-3, with D perhaps matching TRBD1 (7 bases). This sample comprised CD4+ or CD8+ T cells sorted from blood, obtained in a trial of the OX40 agonist ivuxolimab. The source of this sequence is an adult with an advanced solid tumor such as melanoma, head and neck, liver or kidney cancer. In nucleotides, the CDR3 is TGTGCCAGCAGCTTAGGCCGCGGGACAGTTACAATAGATACGCAGTATTTT. Translated: CASSLGRGTVTIDTQYF.